The 21 T cell receptor beta chains in this list originate from one sample, sequenced in a study of Graves' ophthalmopathy and Graves' hyperthyroidism. Amplified TCR beta CDR3 regions were obtained using RNA transcripts as template. First-round RT-PCR with HTBI primers preceded a second-round multiplex PCR. TCRdb reprocessed the multiplex PCR reads via MiXCR and lists one record per CDR3 protein. This sample carries under 250,000 distinct CDR3 sequences, roughly 21% of them seen once, and the ten largest clones take 43%. Sequenced: peripheral blood. The receptors here all came from a woman aged 45-65 years with Graves' ophthalmopathy.

This clonotype has more than one count but fewer than ten. This may arise from a read error, as a much more abundant clone is one base away. V usage is TRBV6-1 and J usage is TRBJ1-2; D gene unclear. From germline, CDR1 is MNHNS and CDR2 SASEGT. The CDR3 consists of 13 residues. The V end lost 2 bases, the J end lost 13 bases, and 17 bases lay between the germline ends. The CDR3 loop reads CASSELTAAYFTF. DNA for the CDR3: TGTGCCAGCAGTGAATTAACCGCGGCCTACTTCACCTTC.

This clonotype was found many times. This chain uses TRBV20-1 with TRBJ1-1; D is ambiguous. CDR1 and CDR2 (germline): DFQATT, SNEGSKA (reference sequence). The CDR3 runs to 14 residues. Trimming took 0 bases from V and 2 from J, leaving 10 bases between them. The CDR3 bases are TGCAGTGCTAGAGACTACCTTTCCAACACTGAAGCTTTCTTT. It codes for CSARDYLSNTEAFF.

This clonotype has at least ten counts. The rearrangement uses TRBV5-1 and TRBJ2-5; weak D call: TRBD1 (6 bases). V shed 1 base and J shed 5 bases, with 15 bases lying between them. Per germline, CDR1 SGHRS and CDR2 YFSETQ. The CDR3 contains 15 residues. CDR3 bases: TGCGCCAGCAGCTTGATTCCAGGGGAGTGGGAGACCCAGTACTTC. It yields the protein CASSLIPGEWETQYF.

The sample holds many counts of this clonotype. The rearrangement joins TRBV12-3 or TRBV12-4 to TRBJ1-2; weak D call: TRBD1 (5 bases). With 8 bases removed from V and 4 bases from J, the gap between germline ends came to 17 bases. There are 14 residues in the CDR3. This chain's CDR3 is CASVNRDVGYGYTF. CDR3 sequence (DNA): TGTGCCAGCGTCAACCGGGACGTAGGCTATGGCTACACCTTC.

This clonotype was observed at least ten times. The chain uses TRBV18 and TRBJ2-7; possibly TRBD1 for D (6 bases). This CDR3 region has 13 residues. Between the trimmed V and J ends, which lost 5 bases and 5 bases, there was a span of 13 bases. Germline lookup yields CDR1 KGHSH and CDR2 LQKENI. In DNA form, the CDR3 reads TGTGCCAGCTCAAACACAGGGTTCCACGAGCAGTACTTC. Amino acid sequence: CASSNTGFHEQYF. Full variable domain (outside the CDR3, taken from reference TRBV18 and TRBJ2-7): NAGVMQNPRHLVRRRGQEARLRCSPMKGHSHVYWYRQLPEEGLKFMVYLQKENIIDESGMPKERFSAEFPKEGPSILRIQQVVRGDSAAYFCASSNTGFHEQYFGPGTRLTVT.

J is TRBJ2-7 and V is TRBV27; D possibly uses TRBD1 or TRBD2 (6 bases each). Germline V gene sequence: CDR1 MNHEY, CDR2 SMNVEV (reference sequence). With 2 bases removed from V and 1 base from J, the gap between germline ends came to 12 bases. There are 15 residues in the CDR3. The DNA of the CDR3 is TGTGCCAGCAGTTTAAGCAGGGGAGGTTCCTACGAGCAGTACTTC. Amino acid sequence: CASSLSRGGSYEQYF.

Ten or more counts support this clonotype. An end of the junction does not agree with germline; a read error may underlie this. Here the CDR3 DNA reads TGTGCCAGCGGGAACAGGGATGTGCGGTTC. Encoded protein: CASGNRDVRF. This rearrangement joins TRBV2 to TRBJ2-5; tentative D call: TRBD1 (6 bases). Germline V CDR1 and CDR2: SNHLY, FYNNEI. The CDR3 loop spans 10 amino acids.

This clonotype came up a few times. V is TRBV20-1 and J is TRBJ1-5, with a tentative D call TRBD1 (5 bases). The CDR3 totals 17 residues. V was clipped by 0 bases and J by 4 bases, with 19 bases between them. The V gene's germline CDR1 is DFQATT and CDR2 SNEGSKA (reference sequence). The CDR3 loop is CSARDPEAGGLNQPQHF. CDR3 sequence (DNA): TGCAGTGCTAGAGATCCGGAGGCGGGGGGACTGAATCAGCCCCAGCATTTT.

Many counts were recorded for this clonotype. V is TRBV13 and J is TRBJ2-7, with 7 bases that match TRBD2. There are 15 residues in the CDR3. Germline V CDR1 and CDR2: PRHDT, FYEKMQ (reference sequence). V trimming: 5 bases; J trimming: 2 bases; junction bases outside the gene matches: 9. CDR3: CASSPRDYQAYEQYF. DNA for the CDR3: TGTGCCAGCAGCCCGCGGGACTACCAAGCCTACGAGCAGTACTTC.

This clonotype occurred many times. The chain is built from TRBV6-1 and TRBJ1-5; D gene unclear. The V and J ends lost 6 bases and 5 bases respectively, with 14 bases between them. Per the germline V gene, CDR1 is MNHNS and CDR2 is SASEGT. The CDR3 runs 14 residues. The CDR3 nucleotides read TGTGCCAGCAGAGACGGAGGATGGGATCAGCCCCAGCATTTT. Protein product: CASRDGGWDQPQHF.

Ten or more counts support this clonotype. The gene calls are TRBV5-1 and TRBJ1-1; 9 nucleotides line up with TRBD1. The CDR3 has 13 amino acids. Germline lookup yields CDR1 SGHRS and CDR2 YFSETQ. With V trimmed by 4 bases and J by 5 bases, 3 bases remained unmatched. This CDR3 is CASSRDRGTEAFF. The CDR3, as DNA: TGCGCCAGCAGCCGAGACAGGGGGACTGAAGCTTTCTTT.

As DNA, the CDR3 is TGTGCCAGCAGCCCAGGACTCTCCCTCTACGAGCAGTACTTC. It is translated as CASSPGLSLYEQYF. The V and J genes are TRBV28 and TRBJ2-7; D may be TRBD2 (5 bases). The CDR3 has 14 residues. V was shortened by 6 bases and J by 3 bases, with 15 bases between the two germline ends. CDR1 and CDR2 (germline): MDHEN, SYDVKM.

Ten or more counts support this clonotype. The CDR3 loop reads CSVEEIGSHYGYTF. For the CDR3, the DNA is TGCAGCGTTGAAGAAATAGGGTCGCACTATGGCTACACCTTC. The chain joins TRBV29-1 to TRBJ1-2; D not resolved. The germline gives CDR1 SQVTM, CDR2 ANQGSEA. This CDR3 has 14 residues. Trimming pared 0 bases from V and 3 bases from J, leaving 11 bases between.

Many counts were recorded for this clonotype. This chain links TRBV20-1 with TRBJ1-2, with TRBD1 identical over 8 bases. Germline CDR1 DFQATT, CDR2 SNEGSKA (reference sequence). The V and J ends lost 5 bases and 6 bases, in that order; junction bases with no gene match: 11. This CDR3 comprises 14 residues. The CDR3 sequence: CSARGTGQSHGYTF. The CDR3 DNA is TGCAGTGCTCGCGGGACAGGACAAAGCCATGGCTACACCTTC.

This clonotype was seen at least ten times. The chain combines TRBV20-1 with TRBJ2-2; perhaps TRBD2 as D (5 bases). Per the germline V gene, CDR1 is DFQATT and CDR2 is SNEGSKA (reference sequence). V was pared by 6 bases and J by 7 bases, with 12 bases between. This CDR3 region has 12 residues. The chain's CDR3 is CSAPDSLGELFF. DNA of the CDR3: TGCAGTGCCCCGGACTCGCTCGGGGAGCTGTTTTTT.

This clonotype was seen only a few times. The rearrangement links TRBV5-1 to TRBJ2-7; 8 bases are shared with TRBD2. The CDR3 totals 15 residues. Per the germline V gene, CDR1 is SGHRS and CDR2 is YFSETQ. V shed 4 bases and J 5 bases; nucleotides not matched to a gene: 11. As DNA, the CDR3 is TGCGCCAGCAGCCCCCTCGGAGCGGGAGTAAACGAGCAGTACTTC. This sequence encodes CASSPLGAGVNEQYF.

This clonotype was detected many times. The chain links TRBV19 to TRBJ1-5; D is possibly TRBD1 (6 bases). This CDR3 region has 16 residues. The V gene's germline CDR1 is LNHDA and CDR2 SQIVND (reference sequence). Deletions cut 5 bases from V and 0 bases from J, with 14 bases between. The CDR3 loop reads CASSRQAGSSNQPQHF. The CDR3 DNA sequence: TGTGCCAGTAGTCGACAGGCAGGGAGTAGCAATCAGCCCCAGCATTTT.

This clonotype has ten or more counts. CDR3 amino acids: CSVEAGGGAEQYF. The CDR3 DNA is TGCAGCGTTGAGGCGGGAGGCGGCGCCGAGCAGTACTTC. The chain couples TRBV29-1 to TRBJ2-7; TRBD2 agrees at 8 bases. V gave up 3 bases and J gave up 6 bases; unmatched junction bases: 7. This CDR3 region has 13 residues. Germline-derived CDR1 and CDR2 are SQVTM and ANQGSEA.

The sample holds many counts of this clonotype. The chain employs TRBV12-5 and TRBJ1-2; TRBD1 matches at 7 bases. The CDR3 is 15 residues long. V lost 3 bases to trimming and J lost 0 bases; unmatched junction nucleotides: 4. Germline values: CDR1 LGHNT, CDR2 FRNRAP. CDR3 sequence: CASGLWDSPNYGYTF. As DNA, the CDR3 is TGTGCTAGTGGTTTATGGGACAGCCCTAACTATGGCTACACCTTC.

This clonotype showed up many times. V and J are TRBV6-1 and TRBJ2-4, with 12 bases identical to TRBD2. The CDR3 has 15 residues. Germline CDR1 is MNHNS and CDR2 is SASEGT. Trimming removed 6 bases from V and 8 bases from J; junction bases left unmatched: 8. The CDR3 protein is CASSLTSGSIDIQYF. The CDR3 nucleotides read TGTGCCAGCAGCCTGACTAGCGGGAGTATTGACATTCAGTACTTC.

There are many counts of this clonotype. The chain links TRBV9 to TRBJ1-2; 7 bases align to TRBD1. The CDR3 loop spans 17 amino acids. Germline V CDR1 and CDR2: SGDLS, YYNGEE. V dropped 1 base and J dropped 2; count of bases not matched to a gene: 11. CDR3 in DNA: TGTGCCAGCAGCGTATCGGAAGGCAGGGGGATCAACTATGGCTACACCTTC. This sequence encodes CASSVSEGRGINYGYTF.